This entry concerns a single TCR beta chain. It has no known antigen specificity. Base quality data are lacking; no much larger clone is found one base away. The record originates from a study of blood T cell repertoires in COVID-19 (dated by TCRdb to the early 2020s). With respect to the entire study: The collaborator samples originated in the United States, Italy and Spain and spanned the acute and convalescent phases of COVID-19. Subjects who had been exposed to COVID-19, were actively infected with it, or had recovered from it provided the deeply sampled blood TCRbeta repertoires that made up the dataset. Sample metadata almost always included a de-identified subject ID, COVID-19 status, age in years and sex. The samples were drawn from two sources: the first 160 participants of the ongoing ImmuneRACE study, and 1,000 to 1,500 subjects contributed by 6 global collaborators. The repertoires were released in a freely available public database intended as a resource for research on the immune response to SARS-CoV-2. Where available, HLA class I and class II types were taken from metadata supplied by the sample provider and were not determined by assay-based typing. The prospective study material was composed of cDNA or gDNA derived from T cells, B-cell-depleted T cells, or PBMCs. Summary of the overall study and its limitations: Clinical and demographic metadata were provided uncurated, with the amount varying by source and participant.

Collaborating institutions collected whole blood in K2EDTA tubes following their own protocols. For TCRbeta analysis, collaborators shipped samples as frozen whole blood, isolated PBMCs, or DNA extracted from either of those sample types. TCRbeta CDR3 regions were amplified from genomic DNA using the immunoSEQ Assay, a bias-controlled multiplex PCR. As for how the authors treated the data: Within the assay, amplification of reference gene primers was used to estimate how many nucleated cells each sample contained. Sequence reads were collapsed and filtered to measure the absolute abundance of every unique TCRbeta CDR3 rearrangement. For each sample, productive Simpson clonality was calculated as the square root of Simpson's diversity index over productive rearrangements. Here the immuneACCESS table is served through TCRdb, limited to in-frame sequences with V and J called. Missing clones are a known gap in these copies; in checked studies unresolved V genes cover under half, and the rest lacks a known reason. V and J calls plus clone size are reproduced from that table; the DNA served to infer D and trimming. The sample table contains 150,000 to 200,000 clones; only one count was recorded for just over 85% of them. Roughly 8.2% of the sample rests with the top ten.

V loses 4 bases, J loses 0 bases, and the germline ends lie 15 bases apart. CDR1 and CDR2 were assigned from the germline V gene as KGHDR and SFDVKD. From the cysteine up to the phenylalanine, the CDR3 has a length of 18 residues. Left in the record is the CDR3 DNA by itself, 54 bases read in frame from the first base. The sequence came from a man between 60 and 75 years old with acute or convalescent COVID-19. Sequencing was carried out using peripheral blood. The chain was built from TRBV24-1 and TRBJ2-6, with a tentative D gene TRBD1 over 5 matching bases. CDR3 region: CATSDRTSLISGANVLTF. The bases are TGTGCCACCAGTGACCGGACATCGCTTATCTCTGGGGCCAACGTCCTGACTTTC.